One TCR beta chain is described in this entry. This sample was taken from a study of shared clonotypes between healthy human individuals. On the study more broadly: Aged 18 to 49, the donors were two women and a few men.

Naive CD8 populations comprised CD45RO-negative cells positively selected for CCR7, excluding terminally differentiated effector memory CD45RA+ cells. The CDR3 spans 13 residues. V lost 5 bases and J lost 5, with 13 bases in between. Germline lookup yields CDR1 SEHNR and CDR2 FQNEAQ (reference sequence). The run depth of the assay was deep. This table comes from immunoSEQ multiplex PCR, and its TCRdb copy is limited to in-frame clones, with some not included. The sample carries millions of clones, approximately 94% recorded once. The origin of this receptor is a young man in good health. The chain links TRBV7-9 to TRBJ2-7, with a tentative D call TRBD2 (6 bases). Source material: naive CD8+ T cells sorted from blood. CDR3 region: CASSQVERDEQYF. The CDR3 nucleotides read TGTGCCAGCAGCCAAGTGGAGCGGGACGAGCAGTACTTC.